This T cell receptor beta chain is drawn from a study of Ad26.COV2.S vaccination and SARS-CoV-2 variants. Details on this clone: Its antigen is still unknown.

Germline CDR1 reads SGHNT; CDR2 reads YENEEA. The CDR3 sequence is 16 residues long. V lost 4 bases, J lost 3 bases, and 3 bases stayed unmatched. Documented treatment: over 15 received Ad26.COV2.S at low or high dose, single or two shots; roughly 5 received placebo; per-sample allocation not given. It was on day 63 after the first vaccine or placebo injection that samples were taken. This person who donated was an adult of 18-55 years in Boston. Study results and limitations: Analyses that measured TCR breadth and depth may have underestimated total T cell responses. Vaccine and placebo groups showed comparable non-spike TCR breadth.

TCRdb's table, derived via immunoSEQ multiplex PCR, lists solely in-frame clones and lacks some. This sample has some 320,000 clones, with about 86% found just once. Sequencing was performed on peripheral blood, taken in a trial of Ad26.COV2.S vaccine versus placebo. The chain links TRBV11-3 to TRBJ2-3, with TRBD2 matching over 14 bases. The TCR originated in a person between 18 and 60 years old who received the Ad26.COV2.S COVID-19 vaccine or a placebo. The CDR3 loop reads CASSSRTSGGTDTQYF. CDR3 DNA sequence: TGTGCCAGCAGCTCGAGGACTAGCGGGGGGACAGATACGCAGTATTTT.